These 20 T cell receptor beta chains came from one sample sequenced in a study of control samples from healthy donors and cancer patients. Assay: immunoSEQ multiplex PCR; the TCRdb copy retains only in-frame clones and omits some. The sample has approximately 90,000 clones; 88% are singletons. The specimen sequenced was blood. These receptors originate from a woman in her 70s in good health.

Comment on this clone: The same CDR3 can be traced to other DNA sequences in this sample. The chain is built from TRBV19 and TRBJ1-1; D unresolved. Trimming left V 3 bases short and J 3 bases short, with 8 bases between. The CDR3 totals 13 residues. Germline V gene sequence: CDR1 LNHDA, CDR2 SQIVND (reference sequence). CDR3 region: CASSIGGDTEAFF. The CDR3 DNA sequence: TGTGCCAGTAGTATCGGCGGGGACACTGAAGCTTTCTTT.

The rearrangement uses TRBV6-5 and TRBJ2-2; the D gene could be TRBD1 or TRBD2 (5 bases each). V shed 5 bases and J shed 5 bases, with 12 bases lying between them. The germline gives CDR1 MNHEY, CDR2 SVGAGI. This CDR3 comprises 14 residues. The DNA for the CDR3 is TGTGCCAGCAGTACCGGGACGGAGACCGGGGAGCTGTTTTTT. Its protein product is CASSTGTETGELFF.

This sequence joins TRBV4-1 and TRBJ1-2; 8 nucleotides line up with TRBD1. V lost 4 bases, J lost 5 bases, and 6 bases stayed unmatched. Germline CDR1 is MGHRA and CDR2 is YSYEKL. The CDR3 is 14 residues long. The DNA of the CDR3 is TGCGCCAGCAGCCCTCAGACAGGGGAGTATGGCTACACCTTC. It is translated as CASSPQTGEYGYTF.

The genes are TRBV6-5 and TRBJ2-2; the D call may be TRBD1 or TRBD2 (6 bases each). Germline loops: CDR1 MNHEY, CDR2 SVGAGI. CDR3 length: 15 amino acids. Trimming left V 6 bases short and J 4 bases short, with 15 bases between. CDR3 DNA sequence: TGTGCCAGCAGAGTACAGGGAGGCGGCACCGGGGAGCTGTTTTTT. Its protein product is CASRVQGGGTGELFF.

The gene calls are TRBV9 and TRBJ2-3; 12 bases are shared with TRBD2. This CDR3 has 16 residues. Germline assignment: CDR1 SGDLS and CDR2 YYNGEE. Trimming removed 3 bases from V and 3 bases from J; junction bases left unmatched: 5. CDR3 region: CASSGRLAGVTDTQYF. The CDR3 nucleotides read TGTGCCAGCAGCGGAAGACTAGCGGGAGTAACAGATACGCAGTATTTT.

This clone showed up just once. The chain couples TRBV2 to TRBJ1-2; D is unresolved. Trimming shortened V by 5 bases and J by 2 bases, and 15 bases separated the two germline ends. The CDR3 contains 15 residues. The germline V gene has CDR1 SNHLY and CDR2 FYNNEI. CDR3 protein: CASSPESRRNYGYTF. The CDR3 nucleotides read TGTGCCAGCAGTCCCGAATCGCGGAGAAACTATGGCTACACCTTC.

This clone was counted a single time. This chain uses TRBV9 with TRBJ1-6; D uncertain. Germline lookup yields CDR1 SGDLS and CDR2 YYNGEE. The CDR3 totals 14 residues. V was trimmed by 4 bases and J by 5 bases, leaving 10 bases between them. Written as DNA, the CDR3 is TGTGCCAGCAGCCCTAGGGTGGATAATTCACCCCTCCACTTT. It encodes CASSPRVDNSPLHF.

This clone has a single count. V and J are TRBV6-5 and TRBJ1-5; no definite D call. Looked up from germline, CDR1 is MNHEY and CDR2 is SVGAGI. The V and J ends lost 5 bases and 14 bases respectively, with 13 bases between them. The CDR3 has 11 amino acids. CDR3 residues: CASSIPPNEHF. DNA of the CDR3: TGTGCCAGCAGTATTCCCCCGAACGAGCATTTT.

The chain has TRBV9 and TRBJ2-3; 9 bases map to TRBD2. The junction had 4 bases not matched to a gene; V was cut back by 0 bases and J by 5 bases. The CDR3 totals 15 residues. The germline CDR1 and CDR2 sequences are SGDLS and YYNGEE. The chain's CDR3 is CASSVDGGRGDTQYF. The CDR3 DNA is TGTGCCAGCAGCGTAGATGGCGGGAGGGGAGATACGCAGTATTTT.

This clone showed up just once. The CDR3 region has the DNA TGTGCCAGCAGTTACCGCTCAAATGAAAAACTGTTTTTT. Its translation is CASSYRSNEKLFF. The chain recombines TRBV6-6 with TRBJ1-4; no reliable D call. Trimming took 2 bases from V and 5 from J, leaving 6 bases between them. The CDR3 sequence is 13 residues long. From germline, CDR1 is MNHNY and CDR2 SVGAGI (reference sequence).

The DNA for the CDR3 is TGTGCCAGCAGCCCTAGGGAGGATGGCTATGGCTACACCTTC. This translates into CASSPREDGYGYTF. The chain uses TRBV11-2 and TRBJ1-2, with D hard to call. This CDR3 contains 14 residues. Trimming took 5 bases from V and 4 from J, leaving 14 bases between them. Germline CDR1 is SGHAT and CDR2 is FQNNGV.

In DNA, the CDR3 is TGTGCCAGCAGCCCCAGTGGGTCCGGGGAGCTGTTTTTT. It codes for CASSPSGSGELFF. This chain joins TRBV2 and TRBJ2-2, with no clear D. The CDR3 contains 13 residues. The germline CDR1 and CDR2 sequences are SNHLY and FYNNEI. V was clipped by 6 bases and J by 6 bases, with 11 bases between them.

This clone was seen only once. The J gene is TRBJ1-1, the V gene TRBV18, with D maybe TRBD1 (5 bases). Germline CDR1 KGHSH, CDR2 LQKENI. V was trimmed by 5 bases and J by 10 bases, leaving 17 bases between them. The length of the CDR3 is 13 residues. The CDR3 nucleotides read TGTGCCAGCTCAGCGTCCGACAGCGCTGGAGCTTTCTTT. It translates to CASSASDSAGAFF.

DNA of the CDR3: TGTGCCAGCTCACCAACCCGGAGTGGGGCCAACGTCCTGACTTTC. Translating gives CASSPTRSGANVLTF. The chain employs TRBV18 and TRBJ2-6; no firm D call. Trimming cost V 2 bases and J 3 bases, with 8 bases left between them. The germline V gene has CDR1 KGHSH and CDR2 LQKENI. CDR3 length: 15 residues.

In this sample, this clone turned up once. The rearrangement links TRBV9 to TRBJ2-2; 9 bases are a match to TRBD1. Trimming took 4 bases from V and 3 from J; bases not matched to a gene: 7. The germline V gene encodes CDR1 SGDLS and CDR2 YYNGEE. CDR3 length equals 16 residues. CDR3 protein: CASSIPRDRDTGELFF. The DNA of the CDR3 is TGTGCCAGCAGCATACCCCGGGACAGGGACACCGGGGAGCTGTTTTTT.

The rearrangement uses TRBV9 and TRBJ1-6; 9 positions match TRBD1. Germline values: CDR1 SGDLS, CDR2 YYNGEE. With 0 bases clipped from V and 10 bases from J, the junction kept 5 bases outside the gene matches. The CDR3 has 15 residues. The CDR3 DNA follows: TGTGCCAGCAGCGTAGATATGGGACAGGGATCACCCCTCCACTTT. Translated: CASSVDMGQGSPLHF. Drawing the rest from reference TRBV9 and TRBJ1-6, the complete variable domain is DSGVTQTPKHLITATGQRVTLRCSPRSGDLSVYWYQQSLDQGLQFLIQYYNGEERAKGNILERFSAQQFPDLHSELNLSSLELGDSALYFCASSVDMGQGSPLHFGNGTRLTVT.

The V call is TRBV6-5, the J call TRBJ2-6; D is uncertain. The V end lost 4 bases, the J end lost 4 bases, and 14 bases lay between the germline ends. Germline lookup yields CDR1 MNHEY and CDR2 SVGAGI. The CDR3 runs to 16 residues. The CDR3 here is CASSFSLGPGANVLTF. DNA for the CDR3: TGTGCCAGCAGTTTCTCCCTGGGCCCGGGGGCCAACGTCCTGACTTTC.

The chain recombines TRBV2 with TRBJ1-5; no clear D. The CDR3 loop spans 15 amino acids. Trimming stripped 6 bases from V and 0 bases from J, with 12 bases between. Germline loops: CDR1 SNHLY, CDR2 FYNNEI. The CDR3 bases are TGTGCCAGCAGGATACACGCGGGTAGCAATCAGCCCCAGCATTTT. Protein: CASRIHAGSNQPQHF. The full variable domain, its missing parts supplied by reference TRBV2 and TRBJ1-5, is EPEVTQTPSHQVTQMGQEVILRCVPISNHLYFYWYRQILGQKVEFLVSFYNNEISEKSEIFDDQFSVERPDGSNFTLKIRSTKLEDSAMYFCASRIHAGSNQPQHFGDGTRLSIL.

This chain links TRBV3-1 (or the pseudogene TRBV3-2) with TRBJ1-6; D remains unclear. Trimming removed 2 bases at V and 6 bases at J, with 8 bases between. Germline assignment: CDR1 LGHDT and CDR2 YNNKEL (reference sequence). The length of the CDR3 is 14 residues. The CDR3 nucleotides are TGTGCCAGCAGCCAACCCGGCGGTAATTCACCCCTCCACTTT. Translating it yields CASSQPGGNSPLHF.

This chain joins TRBV24-1 and TRBJ2-1, with D hard to call. Trimming left V 5 bases short and J 0 bases short, with 13 bases between. Germline values: CDR1 KGHDR, CDR2 SFDVKD. The CDR3 totals 16 residues. The CDR3 coding sequence is TGTGCCACCAGTGGGGATTTGGTGAGCTCCTACAATGAGCAGTTCTTC. Protein product: CATSGDLVSSYNEQFF.